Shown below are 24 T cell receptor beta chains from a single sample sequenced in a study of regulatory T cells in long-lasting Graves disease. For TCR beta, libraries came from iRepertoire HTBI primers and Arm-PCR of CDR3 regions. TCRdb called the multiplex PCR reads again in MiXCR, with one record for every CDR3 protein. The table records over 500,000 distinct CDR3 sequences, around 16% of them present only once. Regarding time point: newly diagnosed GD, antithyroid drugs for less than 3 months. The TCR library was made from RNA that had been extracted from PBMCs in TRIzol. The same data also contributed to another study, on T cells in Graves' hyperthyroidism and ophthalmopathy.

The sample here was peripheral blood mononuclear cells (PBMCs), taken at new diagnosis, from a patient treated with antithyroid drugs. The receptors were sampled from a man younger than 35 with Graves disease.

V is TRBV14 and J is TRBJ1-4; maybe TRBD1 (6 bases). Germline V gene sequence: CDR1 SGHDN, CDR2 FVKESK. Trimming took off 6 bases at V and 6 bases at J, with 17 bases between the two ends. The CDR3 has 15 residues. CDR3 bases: TGTGCCAGCAGTAACACAGGGTTTGAGGATGAAAAACTGTTTTTT. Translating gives CASSNTGFEDEKLFF.

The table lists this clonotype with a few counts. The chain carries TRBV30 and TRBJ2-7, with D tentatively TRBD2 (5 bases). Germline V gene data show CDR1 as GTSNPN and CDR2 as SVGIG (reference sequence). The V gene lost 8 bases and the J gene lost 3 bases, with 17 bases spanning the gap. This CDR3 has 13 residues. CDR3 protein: CAGPGRKNYEQYF. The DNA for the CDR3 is TGTGCCGGCCCGGGAAGGAAGAACTACGAGCAGTACTTC.

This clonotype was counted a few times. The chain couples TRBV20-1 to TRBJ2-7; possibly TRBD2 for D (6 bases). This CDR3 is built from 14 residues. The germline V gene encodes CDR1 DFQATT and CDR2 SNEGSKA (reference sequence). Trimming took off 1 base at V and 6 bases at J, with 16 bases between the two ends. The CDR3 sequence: CSARGLGAFREQYF. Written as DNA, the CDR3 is TGCAGTGCTAGAGGACTAGGGGCCTTTCGCGAGCAGTACTTC.

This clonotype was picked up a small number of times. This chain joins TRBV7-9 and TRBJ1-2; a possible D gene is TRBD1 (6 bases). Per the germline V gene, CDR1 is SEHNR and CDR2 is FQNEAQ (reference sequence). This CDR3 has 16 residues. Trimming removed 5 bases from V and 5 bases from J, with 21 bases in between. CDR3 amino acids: CASSHPRDMGSYGYTF. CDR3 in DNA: TGTGCCAGCAGCCACCCCCGGGACATGGGATCATATGGCTACACCTTC.

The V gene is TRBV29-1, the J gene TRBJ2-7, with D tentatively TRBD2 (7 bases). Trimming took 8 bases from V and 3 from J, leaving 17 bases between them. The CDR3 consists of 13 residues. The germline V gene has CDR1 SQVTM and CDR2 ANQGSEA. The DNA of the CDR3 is TGCAGCCCTAGAGGGAGGGGGAGCTACGAGCAGTACTTC. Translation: CSPRGRGSYEQYF.

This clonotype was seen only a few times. This CDR3 is CAAQGLAGAYEQYF. For the CDR3, the DNA is TGTGCAGCTCAGGGTCTAGCGGGAGCCTACGAGCAGTACTTC. The chain is built from TRBV6-1 and TRBJ2-7, with 10 bases identical to TRBD2. From germline, CDR1 is MNHNS and CDR2 SASEGT. This CDR3 contains 14 residues.

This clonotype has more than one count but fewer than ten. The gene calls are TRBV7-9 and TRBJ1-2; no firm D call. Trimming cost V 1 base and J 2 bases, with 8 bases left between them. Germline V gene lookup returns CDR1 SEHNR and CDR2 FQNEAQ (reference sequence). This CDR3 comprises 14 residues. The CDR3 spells CASSLGGYNYGYTF. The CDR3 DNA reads TGTGCCAGCAGCTTAGGGGGATACAACTATGGCTACACCTTC.

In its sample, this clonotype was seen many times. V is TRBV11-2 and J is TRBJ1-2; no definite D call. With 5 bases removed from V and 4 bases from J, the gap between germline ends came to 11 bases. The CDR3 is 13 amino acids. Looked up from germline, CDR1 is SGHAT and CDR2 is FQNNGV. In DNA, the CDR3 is TGTGCCAGCAGCCCTAGCAGCGCCTATGGCTACACCTTC. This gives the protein CASSPSSAYGYTF.

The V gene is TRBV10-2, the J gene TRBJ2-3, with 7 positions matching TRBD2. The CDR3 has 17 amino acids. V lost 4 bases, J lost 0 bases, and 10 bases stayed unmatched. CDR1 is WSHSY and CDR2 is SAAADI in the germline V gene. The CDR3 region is CASSGLARRTSTDTQYF. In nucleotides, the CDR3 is TGCGCCAGCAGTGGACTAGCCCGGCGTACTAGCACAGATACGCAGTATTTT.

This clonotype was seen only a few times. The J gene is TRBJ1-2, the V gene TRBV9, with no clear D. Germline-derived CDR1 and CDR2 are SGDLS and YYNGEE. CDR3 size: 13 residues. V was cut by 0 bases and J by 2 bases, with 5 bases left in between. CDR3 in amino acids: CASSVDQNYGYTF. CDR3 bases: TGTGCCAGCAGCGTAGACCAGAACTATGGCTACACCTTC. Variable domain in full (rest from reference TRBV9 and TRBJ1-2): DSGVTQTPKHLITATGQRVTLRCSPRSGDLSVYWYQQSLDQGLQFLIQYYNGEERAKGNILERFSAQQFPDLHSELNLSSLELGDSALYFCASSVDQNYGYTFGSGTRLTVV.

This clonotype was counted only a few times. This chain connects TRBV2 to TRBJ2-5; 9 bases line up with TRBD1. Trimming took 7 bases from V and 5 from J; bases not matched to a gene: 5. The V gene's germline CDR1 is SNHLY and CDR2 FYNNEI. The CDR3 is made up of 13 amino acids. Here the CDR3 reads CASKGTGSETQYF. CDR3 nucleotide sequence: TGTGCCAGCAAAGGGACAGGGTCCGAGACCCAGTACTTC.

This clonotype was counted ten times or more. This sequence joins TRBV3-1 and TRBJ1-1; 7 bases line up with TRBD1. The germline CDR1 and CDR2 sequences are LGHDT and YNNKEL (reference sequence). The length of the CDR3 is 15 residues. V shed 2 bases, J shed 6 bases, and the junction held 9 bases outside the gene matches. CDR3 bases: TGTGCCAGCAGCCAACGGGACAGTGTGAGGGCTGAAGCTTTCTTT. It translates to CASSQRDSVRAEAFF. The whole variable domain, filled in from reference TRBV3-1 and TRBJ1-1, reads DTAVSQTPKYLVTQMGNDKSIKCEQNLGHDTMYWYKQDSKKFLKIMFSYNNKELIINETVPNRFSPKSPDKAHLNLHINSLELGDSAVYFCASSQRDSVRAEAFFGQGTRLTVV.

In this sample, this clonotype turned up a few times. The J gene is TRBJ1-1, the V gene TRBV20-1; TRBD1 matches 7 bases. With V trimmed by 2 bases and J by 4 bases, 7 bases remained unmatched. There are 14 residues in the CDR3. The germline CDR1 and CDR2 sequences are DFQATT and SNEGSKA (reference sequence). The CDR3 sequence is CSARTVDRVTEAFF. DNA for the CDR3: TGCAGTGCTAGAACAGTCGACAGGGTCACTGAAGCTTTCTTT.

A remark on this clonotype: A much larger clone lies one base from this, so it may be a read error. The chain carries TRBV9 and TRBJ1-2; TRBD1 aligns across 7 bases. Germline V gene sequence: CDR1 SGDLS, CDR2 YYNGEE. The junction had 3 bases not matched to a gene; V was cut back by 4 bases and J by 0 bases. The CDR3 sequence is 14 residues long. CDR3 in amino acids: CASSPGQSNYGYTF. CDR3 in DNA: TGTGCCAGCAGCCCGGGACAGTCTAACTATGGCTACACCTTC.

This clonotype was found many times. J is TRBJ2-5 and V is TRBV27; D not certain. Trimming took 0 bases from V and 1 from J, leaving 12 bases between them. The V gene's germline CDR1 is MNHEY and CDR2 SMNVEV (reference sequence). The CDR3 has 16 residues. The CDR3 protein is CASSLSPATIQETQYF. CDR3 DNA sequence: TGTGCCAGCAGTTTATCCCCGGCAACAATCCAAGAGACCCAGTACTTC.

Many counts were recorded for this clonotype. Here the CDR3 DNA reads TGTGCCAGCAGTTATAGGGGCGCTCTGAACTATGGCTACACCTTC. It is translated as CASSYRGALNYGYTF. V gene TRBV6-5 combines with J gene TRBJ1-2; weak D call: TRBD1 (5 bases). This CDR3 is 15 amino acids long. V lost 3 bases and J 2 bases, leaving 13 bases between the germline ends. Germline V gene sequence: CDR1 MNHEY, CDR2 SVGAGI.

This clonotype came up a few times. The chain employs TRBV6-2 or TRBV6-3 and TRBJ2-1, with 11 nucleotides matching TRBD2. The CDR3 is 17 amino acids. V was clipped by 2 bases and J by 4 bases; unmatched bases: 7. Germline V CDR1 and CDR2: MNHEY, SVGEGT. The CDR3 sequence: CASSYQLTSGRYNEQFF. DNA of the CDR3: TGTGCCAGCAGTTACCAATTAACTAGCGGGAGATACAATGAGCAGTTCTTC.

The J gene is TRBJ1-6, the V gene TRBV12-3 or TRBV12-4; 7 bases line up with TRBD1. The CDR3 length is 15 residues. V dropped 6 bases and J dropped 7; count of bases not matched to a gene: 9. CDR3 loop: CASRGGGAGNSPLHF. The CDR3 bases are TGTGCCAGCAGGGGAGGGGGCGCTGGGAATTCACCCCTCCACTTT.

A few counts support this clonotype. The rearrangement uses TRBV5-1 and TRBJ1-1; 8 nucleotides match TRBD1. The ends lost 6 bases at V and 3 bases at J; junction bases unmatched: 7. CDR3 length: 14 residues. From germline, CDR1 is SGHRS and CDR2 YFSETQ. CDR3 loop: CASTTTGDYTEAFF. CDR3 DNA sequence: TGCGCCAGCACAACGACAGGGGACTACACTGAAGCTTTCTTT.

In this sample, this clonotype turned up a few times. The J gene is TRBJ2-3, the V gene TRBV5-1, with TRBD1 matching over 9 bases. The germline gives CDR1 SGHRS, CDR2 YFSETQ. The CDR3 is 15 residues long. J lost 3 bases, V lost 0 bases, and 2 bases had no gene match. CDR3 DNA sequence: TGCGCCAGCAGCTTGGAGGGGACAGGGACAGATACGCAGTATTTT. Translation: CASSLEGTGTDTQYF.

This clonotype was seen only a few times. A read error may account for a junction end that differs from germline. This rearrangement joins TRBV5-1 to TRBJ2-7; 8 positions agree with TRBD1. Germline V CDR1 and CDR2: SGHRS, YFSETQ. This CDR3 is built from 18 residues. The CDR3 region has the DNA TGTGCCAGCACCCGGACAGGGTATTTTGCCGTGGACTCCTACGAGCAGTACTTC. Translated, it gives CASTRTGYFAVDSYEQYF.

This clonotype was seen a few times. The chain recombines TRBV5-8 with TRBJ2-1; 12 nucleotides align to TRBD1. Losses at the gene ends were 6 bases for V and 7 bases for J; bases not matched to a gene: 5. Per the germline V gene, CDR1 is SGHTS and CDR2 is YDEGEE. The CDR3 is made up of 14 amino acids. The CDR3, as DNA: TGTGCCAGCACGGGACAGGGGGCATTGAATGAGCAGTTCTTC. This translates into CASTGQGALNEQFF.

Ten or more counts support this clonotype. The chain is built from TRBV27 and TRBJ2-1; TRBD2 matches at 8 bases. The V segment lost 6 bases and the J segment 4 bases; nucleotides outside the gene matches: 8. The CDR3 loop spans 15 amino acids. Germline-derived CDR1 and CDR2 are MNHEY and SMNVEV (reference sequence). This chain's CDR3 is CASSQGLGLYNEQFF. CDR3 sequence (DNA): TGTGCCAGCAGCCAGGGACTAGGACTTTACAATGAGCAGTTCTTC.

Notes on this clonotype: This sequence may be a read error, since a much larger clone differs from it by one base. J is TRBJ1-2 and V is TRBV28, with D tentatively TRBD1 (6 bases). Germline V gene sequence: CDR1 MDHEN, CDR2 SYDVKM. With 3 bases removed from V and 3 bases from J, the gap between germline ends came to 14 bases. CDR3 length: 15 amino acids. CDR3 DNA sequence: TGTGCCAGCAGTTTTAAGGGGGGCGGAGACTATGGCTACACCTTC. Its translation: CASSFKGGGDYGYTF.